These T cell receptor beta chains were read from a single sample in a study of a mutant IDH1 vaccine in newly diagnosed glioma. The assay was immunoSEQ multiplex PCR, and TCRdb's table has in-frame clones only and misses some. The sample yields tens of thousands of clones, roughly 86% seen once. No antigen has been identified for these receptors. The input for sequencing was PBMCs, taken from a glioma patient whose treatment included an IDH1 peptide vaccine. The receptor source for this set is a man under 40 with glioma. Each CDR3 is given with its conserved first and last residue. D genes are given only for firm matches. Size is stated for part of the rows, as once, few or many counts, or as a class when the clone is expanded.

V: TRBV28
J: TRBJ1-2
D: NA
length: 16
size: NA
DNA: TGTGCCAGCAGTTTGACACAGGGAAACCTGAACTATGGCTACACCTTC
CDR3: CASSLTQGNLNYGYTF

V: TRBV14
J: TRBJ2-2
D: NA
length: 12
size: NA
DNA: TGTGCCAGCAGCCAGAACACCGGGGAGCTGTTTTTT
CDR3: CASSQNTGELFF

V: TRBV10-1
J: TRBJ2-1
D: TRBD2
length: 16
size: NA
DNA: TGCGCCAGCAGTGAGTCGGGACTAGCGGGAGTGAATGAGCAGTTCTTC
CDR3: CASSESGLAGVNEQFF

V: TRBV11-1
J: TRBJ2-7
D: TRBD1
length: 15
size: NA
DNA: TGTGCCAGCAGCTTAAGGGGACAGGGTGTCAGTCGGCAGTACTTC
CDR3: CASSLRGQGVSRQYF

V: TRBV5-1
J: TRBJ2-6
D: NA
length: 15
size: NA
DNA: TGCGCCAGCAGCTCCCAGGGTGGTGGGGCCAACGTCCTGACTTTC
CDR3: CASSSQGGGANVLTF

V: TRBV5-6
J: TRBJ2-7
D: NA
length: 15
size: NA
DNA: TGTGCCAGCAGCCTCGGGCGGAGAATATCCTACGAGCAGTACTTC
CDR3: CASSLGRRISYEQYF

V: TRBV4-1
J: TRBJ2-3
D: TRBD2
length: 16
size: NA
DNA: TGCGCCAGCAGCCAAGAGTTGCGGGGGGGGGTAGATACGCAGTATTTT
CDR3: CASSQELRGGVDTQYF

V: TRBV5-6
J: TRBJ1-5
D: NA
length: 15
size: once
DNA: TGTGCCAGCAGTCTTAGTTGGGGGGCGCGTAAGCCCCAGCATTTT
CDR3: CASSLSWGARKPQHF

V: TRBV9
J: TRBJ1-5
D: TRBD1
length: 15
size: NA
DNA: TGTGCCAGCAGCGTCTTGGGGACAGCAGATCAGCCCCAGCATTTT
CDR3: CASSVLGTADQPQHF

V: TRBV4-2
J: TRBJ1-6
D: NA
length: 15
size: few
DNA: TGTGCCAGCAGCCTCCACAAGGTCGTCGATTCACCCCTCCACTTT
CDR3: CASSLHKVVDSPLHF

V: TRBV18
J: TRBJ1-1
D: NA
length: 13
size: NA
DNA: TGTGCCAGCTCACCCGGGACATCGACTGAAGCTTTCTTT
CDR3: CASSPGTSTEAFF

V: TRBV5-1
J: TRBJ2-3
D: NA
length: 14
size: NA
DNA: TGCGCCAGCAGCTTGGAGGGGCAGGGAGATACGCAGTATTTT
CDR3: CASSLEGQGDTQYF

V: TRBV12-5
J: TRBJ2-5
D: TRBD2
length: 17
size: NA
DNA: TGTGCTAGTGGTTTGGTACTCGGGGGGACGGAGATTACGACCCAGTACTTC
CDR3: CASGLVLGGTEITTQYF

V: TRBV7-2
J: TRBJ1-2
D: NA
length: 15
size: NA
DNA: TGTGCCAGCAGCCCGCAGGTTCGGCAGGTCCGGGGCTACACCTTC
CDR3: CASSPQVRQVRGYTF

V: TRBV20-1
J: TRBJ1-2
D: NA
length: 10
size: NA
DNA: TGCAGTGCTAAAGGACAGCCCTACACCTTC
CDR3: CSAKGQPYTF

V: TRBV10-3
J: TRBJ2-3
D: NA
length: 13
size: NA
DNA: TGTGCCATCATGGCGGGGAGCACAGATACGCAGTATTTT
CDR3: CAIMAGSTDTQYF

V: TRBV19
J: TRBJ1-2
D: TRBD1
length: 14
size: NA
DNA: TGTGCCAGTAGCCCACCGGGACAGATAACTGGCTACACCTTC
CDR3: CASSPPGQITGYTF

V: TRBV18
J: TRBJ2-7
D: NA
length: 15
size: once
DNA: TGTGCCAGCTCTTACCAAGGGGGTTCAGGTTACGAGCAGTACTTC
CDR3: CASSYQGGSGYEQYF

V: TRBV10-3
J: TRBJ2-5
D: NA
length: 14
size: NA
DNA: TGTGCCATCAGTGAGTCCCAGGCCCAAGAGACCCAGTACTTC
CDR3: CAISESQAQETQYF

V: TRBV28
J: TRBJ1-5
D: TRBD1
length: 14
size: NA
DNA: TGTGCCAGCAGGGTGGACAGGGGGCACCAGCCCCAGCATTTT
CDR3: CASRVDRGHQPQHF

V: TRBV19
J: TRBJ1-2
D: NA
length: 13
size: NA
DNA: TGTGCCAGTAGTTGGTCCGAGTACTATGGCTACACCTTC
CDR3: CASSWSEYYGYTF

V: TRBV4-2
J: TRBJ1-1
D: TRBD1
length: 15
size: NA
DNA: TGTGCCAGCAGCCAAGGGCCAACAGGGGTGGCTGAAGCTTTCTTT
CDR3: CASSQGPTGVAEAFF

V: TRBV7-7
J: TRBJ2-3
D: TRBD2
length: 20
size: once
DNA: TGTGCCAGCAGCTCAAACCCCCCCTTTCCAGCGGGAGGAGCCACAGATACGCAGTATTTT
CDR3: CASSSNPPFPAGGATDTQYF

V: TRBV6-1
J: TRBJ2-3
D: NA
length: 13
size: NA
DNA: TGTGCCAGCCAGTCCCCGAGGGAAGATACGCAGTATTTT
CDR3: CASQSPREDTQYF

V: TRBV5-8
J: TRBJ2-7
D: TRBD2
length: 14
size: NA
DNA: TGTGCCAGCAGCTTTGCGGGAGGGTTCTACGAGCAGTACTTC
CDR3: CASSFAGGFYEQYF

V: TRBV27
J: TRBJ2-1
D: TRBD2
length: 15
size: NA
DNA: TGTGCCAGCAGCCGAGAGCGGGAGGCCTACAATGAGCAGTTCTTC
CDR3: CASSREREAYNEQFF

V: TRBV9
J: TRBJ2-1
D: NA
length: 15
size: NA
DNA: TGTGCCAGCAGCGTAGATGTAGGGTCTTTCAATGAGCAGTTCTTC
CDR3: CASSVDVGSFNEQFF

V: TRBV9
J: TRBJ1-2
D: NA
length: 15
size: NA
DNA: TGTGCCAGCAGCGATAACAGGCTAATTAACTATGGCTACACCTTC
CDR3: CASSDNRLINYGYTF